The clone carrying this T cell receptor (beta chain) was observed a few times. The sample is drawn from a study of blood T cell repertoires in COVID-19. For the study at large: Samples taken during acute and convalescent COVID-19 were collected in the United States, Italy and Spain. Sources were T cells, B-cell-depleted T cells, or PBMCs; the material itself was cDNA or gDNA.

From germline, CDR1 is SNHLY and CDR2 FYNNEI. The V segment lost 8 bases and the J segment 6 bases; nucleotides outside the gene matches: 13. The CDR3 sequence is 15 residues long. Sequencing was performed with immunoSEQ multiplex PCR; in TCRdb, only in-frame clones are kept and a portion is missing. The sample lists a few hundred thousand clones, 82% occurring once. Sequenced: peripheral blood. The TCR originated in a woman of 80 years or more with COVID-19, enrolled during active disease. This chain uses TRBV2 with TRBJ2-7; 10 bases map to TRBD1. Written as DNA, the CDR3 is TGTGCCAGCGGGTCACCGGGACAGGGGCCAGGCGAGCAGTACTTC. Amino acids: CASGSPGQGPGEQYF.